This TCR beta chain was profiled in a study of cytomegalovirus exposure and HLA in healthy donors. The study, taken as a whole, reports: Per a prior analysis, the majority of TCR beta V segments were productive roughly 87% or roughly 30% of the time.

The PCR was carried out with 60 Vbeta primers and 13 Jbeta primers. Generated by immunoSEQ multiplex PCR, the TCRdb table keeps only in-frame clones and is missing some. Of 100,000 to 150,000 clones listed, approximately 80% are singletons. Details on this clone: Antigen specificity is unknown.

The TCR was taken from a human donor in good health. The sequenced material came from PBMCs.

The DNA of the CDR3 is TGTGCCAGCAGCCGGGGGACAGAATATAATTCACCCCTCCACTTT. Its translation is CASSRGTEYNSPLHF. The chain is built from TRBV6-5 and TRBJ1-6, with 7 bases matching TRBD1. V was clipped by 6 bases and J by 4 bases; unmatched bases: 6. From germline, CDR1 is MNHEY and CDR2 SVGAGI. This CDR3 is built from 15 residues.